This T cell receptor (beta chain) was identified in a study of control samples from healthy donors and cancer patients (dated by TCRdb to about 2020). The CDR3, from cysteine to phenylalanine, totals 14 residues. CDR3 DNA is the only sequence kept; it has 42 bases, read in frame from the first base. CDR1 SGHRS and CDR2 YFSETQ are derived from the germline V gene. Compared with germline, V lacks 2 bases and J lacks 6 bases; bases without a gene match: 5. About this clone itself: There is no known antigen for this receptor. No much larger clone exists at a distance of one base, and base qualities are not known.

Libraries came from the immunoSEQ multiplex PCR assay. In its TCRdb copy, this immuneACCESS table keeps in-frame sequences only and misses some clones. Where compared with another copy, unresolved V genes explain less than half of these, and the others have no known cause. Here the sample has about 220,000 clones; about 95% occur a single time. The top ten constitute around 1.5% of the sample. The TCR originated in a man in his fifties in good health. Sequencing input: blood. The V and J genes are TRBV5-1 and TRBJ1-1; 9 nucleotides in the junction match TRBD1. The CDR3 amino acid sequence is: CASSFQGQGSEAFF. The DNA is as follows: TGCGCCAGCAGCTTTCAGGGACAGGGTTCTGAAGCTTTCTTT.